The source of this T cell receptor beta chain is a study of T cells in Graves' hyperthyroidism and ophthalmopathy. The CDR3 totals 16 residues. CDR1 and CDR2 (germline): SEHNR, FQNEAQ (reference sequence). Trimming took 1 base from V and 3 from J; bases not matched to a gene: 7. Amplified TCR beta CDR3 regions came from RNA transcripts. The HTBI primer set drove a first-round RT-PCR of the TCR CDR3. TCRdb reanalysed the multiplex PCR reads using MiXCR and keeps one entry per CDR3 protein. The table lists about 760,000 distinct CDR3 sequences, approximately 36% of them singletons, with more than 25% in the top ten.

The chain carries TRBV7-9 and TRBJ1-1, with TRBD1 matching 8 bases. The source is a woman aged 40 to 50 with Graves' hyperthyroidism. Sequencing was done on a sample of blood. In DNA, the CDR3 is TGTGCCAGCAGCTTAGTCTCAGGGGGCATGGACACTGAAGCTTTCTTT. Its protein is CASSLVSGGMDTEAFF.